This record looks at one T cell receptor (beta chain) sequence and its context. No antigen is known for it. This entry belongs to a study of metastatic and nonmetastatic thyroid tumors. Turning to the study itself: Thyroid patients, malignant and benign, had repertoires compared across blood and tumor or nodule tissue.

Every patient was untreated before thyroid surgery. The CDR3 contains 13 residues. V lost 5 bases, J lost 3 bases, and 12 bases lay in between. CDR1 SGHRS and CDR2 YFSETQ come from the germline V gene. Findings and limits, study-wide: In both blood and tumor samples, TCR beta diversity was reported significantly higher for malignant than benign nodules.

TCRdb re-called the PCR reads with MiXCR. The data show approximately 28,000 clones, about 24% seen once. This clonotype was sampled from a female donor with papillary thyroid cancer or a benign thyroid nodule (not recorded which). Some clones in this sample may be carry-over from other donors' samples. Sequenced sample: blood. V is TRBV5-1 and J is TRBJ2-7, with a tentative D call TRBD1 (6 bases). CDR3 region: CASSGQGNYEQYF. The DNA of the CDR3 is TGCGCCAGCAGTGGCCAGGGGAACTACGAGCAGTACTTC. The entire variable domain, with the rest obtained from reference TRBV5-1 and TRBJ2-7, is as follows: KAGVTQTPRYLIKTRGQQVTLSCSPISGHRSVSWYQQTPGQGLQFLFEYFSETQRNKGNFPGRFSGRQFSNSRSEMNVSTLELGDSALYLCASSGQGNYEQYFGPGTRLTVT.